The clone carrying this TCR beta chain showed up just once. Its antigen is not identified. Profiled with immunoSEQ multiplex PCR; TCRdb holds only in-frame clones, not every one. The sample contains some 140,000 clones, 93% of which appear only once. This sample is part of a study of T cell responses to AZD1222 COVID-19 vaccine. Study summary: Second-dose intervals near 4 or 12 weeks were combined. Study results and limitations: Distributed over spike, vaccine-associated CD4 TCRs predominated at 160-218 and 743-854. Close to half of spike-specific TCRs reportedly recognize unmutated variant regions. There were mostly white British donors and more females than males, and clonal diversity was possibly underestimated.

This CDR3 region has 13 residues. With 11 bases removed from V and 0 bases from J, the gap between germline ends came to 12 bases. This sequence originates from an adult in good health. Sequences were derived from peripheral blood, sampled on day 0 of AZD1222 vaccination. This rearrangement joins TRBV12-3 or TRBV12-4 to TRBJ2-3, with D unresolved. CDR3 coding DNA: TGTGCCGTCGGAGATACTAGCACAGATACGCAGTATTTT. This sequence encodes CAVGDTSTDTQYF.